The 12 T cell receptor beta chains below come from one sample, sequenced in a study of OX40 agonist ivuxolimab in advanced cancers. Receptor libraries were prepared by the immunoSEQ multiplex PCR assay. TCRdb took this table from immuneACCESS and kept in-frame rearrangements with V and J called. Such tables lack part of the clones; where checked against another copy, unresolved V genes explain under half of the gap, and the rest is unexplained. Counted in this sample were some 76,000 clones; over 80% of them appeared once. Around 1.8% of the sample rests with the top ten. This specimen consisted of CD4+ or CD8+ T cells sorted from blood, obtained in a trial of the OX40 agonist ivuxolimab. Receptors were obtained from an adult with an advanced solid tumor such as melanoma, head and neck, liver or kidney cancer.

The CDR3 DNA sequence: TGTGCCAGCAGTCGAGGGCGCGGCTACACCTTC. Protein sequence: CASSRGRGYTF. The chain combines TRBV6-6 with TRBJ1-2; no clear D gene. CDR3 length: 11 amino acids. V shed 5 bases and J shed 8 bases, with 9 bases lying between them. Germline loops: CDR1 MNHNY, CDR2 SVGAGI (reference sequence).

The rearrangement links TRBV28 to TRBJ1-5, with 7 bases aligning to TRBD1. The CDR3 is made up of 14 amino acids. The J segment lost 3 bases and the V segment lost 8 bases, leaving 7 bases of the junction unmatched. Looked up from germline, CDR1 is MDHEN and CDR2 is SYDVKM. DNA of the CDR3: TGTGCCAGCGCTCCGGGACAGCCCAATCAGCCCCAGCATTTT. This codes for CASAPGQPNQPQHF.

This clone was seen more than once but under ten times. The J gene is TRBJ1-2, the V gene TRBV7-9; no clear D gene. V was cut by 1 base and J by 8 bases, with 11 bases left in between. Per germline, CDR1 SEHNR and CDR2 FQNEAQ (reference sequence). The CDR3 length is 13 residues. CDR3 in amino acids: CASSLDVEAGYTF. DNA for the CDR3: TGTGCCAGCAGCTTAGACGTAGAGGCCGGCTACACCTTC.

The rearrangement uses TRBV7-2 and TRBJ2-2; a weak D match, TRBD1 (5 bases). With 6 bases removed from V and 6 bases from J, the gap between germline ends came to 17 bases. Germline V gives CDR1 SGHTA, CDR2 FQGNSA. This CDR3 has 15 residues. The CDR3 nucleotides read TGTGCCAGCAGAGTTGATCTAAGGGGTTCCGGGGAGCTGTTTTTT. The encoded protein is CASRVDLRGSGELFF.

This clone was seen more than once but under ten times. This chain's CDR3 is CASSQYSGLSYEQYF. In nucleotides, the CDR3 is TGCGCCAGCAGCCAATATTCAGGACTTTCCTACGAGCAGTACTTC. This chain uses TRBV4-1 with TRBJ2-7, with D possibly TRBD2 on 5 matching bases. Trimming removed 2 bases from V and 1 base from J, with 12 bases in between. CDR1 and CDR2 (germline): MGHRA, YSYEKL. CDR3 length: 15 residues.

DNA of the CDR3: TGTGCCAGCAGCACCGGACTAGCGGGAAACACCGGGGAGCTGTTTTTT. Protein: CASSTGLAGNTGELFF. This sequence joins TRBV11-3 and TRBJ2-2, with 12 positions matching TRBD2. The CDR3 runs to 16 residues. V lost 5 bases to trimming and J lost 2 bases; unmatched junction nucleotides: 3. Per germline, CDR1 SGHNT and CDR2 YENEEA.

This chain joins TRBV9 and TRBJ2-1, with a weak D call TRBD2 (6 bases). This CDR3 comprises 15 residues. Germline-derived CDR1 and CDR2 are SGDLS and YYNGEE. Trimming removed 0 bases from V and 4 bases from J, with 11 bases in between. CDR3 sequence (DNA): TGTGCCAGCAGCGTAGGGGCTAGCGAGTACAATGAGCAGTTCTTC. This codes for CASSVGASEYNEQFF.

The CDR3, as DNA: TGTGCCAGCAGTTACTCGGACAGGGGGAAAAATGGCTACACCTTC. It encodes CASSYSDRGKNGYTF. The V and J genes are TRBV6-5 and TRBJ1-2, with 10 bases lining up with TRBD1. The CDR3 contains 15 residues. V dropped 0 bases and J dropped 6; count of bases not matched to a gene: 4. Germline V lookup: CDR1 MNHEY, CDR2 SVGAGI.

This clone was seen a single time. The chain combines TRBV10-1 with TRBJ2-6; D ambiguous. CDR1 and CDR2 (germline): WNHNN, SYGVQD (reference sequence). The CDR3 covers 15 residues. Trimming cost V 4 bases and J 0 bases, with 7 bases left between them. DNA for the CDR3: TGCGCCAGCAGTGGAGGTAGCTCTGGGGCCAACGTCCTGACTTTC. Its protein is CASSGGSSGANVLTF.

The chain is built from TRBV11-3 and TRBJ1-3, with D maybe TRBD1 (6 bases). The V end was cut by 5 bases, the J end by 8 bases, with 13 bases between. This CDR3 spans 13 amino acids. The V gene's germline CDR1 is SGHNT and CDR2 YENEEA. DNA of the CDR3: TGTGCCAGCAGCCCAGGGGTCTCGGACACCATATATTTT. Translation: CASSPGVSDTIYF.

J is TRBJ2-1 and V is TRBV4-3, with unresolved D. CDR3 size: 16 residues. The V and J ends lost 7 bases and 2 bases respectively, with 18 bases between them. Germline V CDR1 and CDR2: LGHNA, YSLEER. CDR3 amino acids: CASTSQVVAAYNEQFF. DNA of the CDR3: TGCGCCAGCACCTCCCAAGTCGTTGCCGCCTACAATGAGCAGTTCTTC.

V and J are TRBV30 and TRBJ2-3, with 11 bases lining up with TRBD2. This CDR3 contains 15 residues. Germline CDR1 and CDR2: GTSNPN and SVGIG (reference sequence). The ends lost 4 bases at V and 2 bases at J; junction bases unmatched: 5. The CDR3 spells CAWTTSGTLTDTQYF. CDR3 sequence (DNA): TGTGCCTGGACGACTAGCGGGACACTCACAGATACGCAGTATTTT.